These T cell receptor beta chains were read from a single sample in a study of follicular helper T cells after annual influenza vaccination. Data came from immunoSEQ multiplex PCR; TCRdb stores just in-frame clones and leaves some out. Counted here are several thousand clones, about 81% occurring once; the ten biggest clones make up roughly 0.78%. The material was CXCR5- memory CD4+ T cells sorted from blood, obtained on the day of influenza vaccination. Every receptor here comes from an adult who received the influenza vaccine. Each CDR3 is given with its conserved first and last residue. The D gene is left open where the match is weak. Part of the rows lack a size; the others show once, few, many or a class for expanded clones.

CDR3nt: TGTGCCAGCAGCCAAGTTGGGGAGGTTCAGCCCCAGCATTTT; CDR3aa: CASSQVGEVQPQHF; j_gene: TRBJ1-5; v_gene: TRBV4-2; d_gene: -; abundance: few
CDR3nt: TGCGCCAGCAGCTCCGGAGAGGATTACACTGAAGCTTTCTTT; CDR3aa: CASSSGEDYTEAFF; j_gene: TRBJ1-1; v_gene: TRBV5-1; d_gene: -; abundance: -
CDR3nt: TGTGCCAGCAGTTTTTGGCGCGGGGAGCTGTTTTTT; CDR3aa: CASSFWRGELFF; j_gene: TRBJ2-2; v_gene: TRBV27; d_gene: -; abundance: -
CDR3nt: TGTGCCAGCAGCTTAGCGAGACACCTCTCCTACGAGCAGTACTTC; CDR3aa: CASSLARHLSYEQYF; j_gene: TRBJ2-7; v_gene: TRBV7-8; d_gene: -; abundance: -
CDR3nt: TGTGCCAGCAGCTTAGAACGGGGGCAAGAGACCCAGTACTTC; CDR3aa: CASSLERGQETQYF; j_gene: TRBJ2-5; v_gene: TRBV7-2; d_gene: -; abundance: once
CDR3nt: TGTGCTAGTGGTTTGGAGGGGGGTCAGCCCCAGCATTTT; CDR3aa: CASGLEGGQPQHF; j_gene: TRBJ1-5; v_gene: TRBV12-5; d_gene: -; abundance: -
CDR3nt: TGCGCCAGCAGAATGGAGGGTAGGTGGCAAGAGACCCAGTACTTC; CDR3aa: CASRMEGRWQETQYF; j_gene: TRBJ2-5; v_gene: TRBV5-1; d_gene: -; abundance: -
CDR3nt: TGTGCCAGCAGCCGGATGACAGGGACAGCGAGAGGCTACACCTTC; CDR3aa: CASSRMTGTARGYTF; j_gene: TRBJ1-2; v_gene: TRBV13; d_gene: TRBD1; abundance: -
CDR3nt: TGTGCCAGCAGCTTAGGGGGGGGACACTCTGGGGCCAACGTCCTGACTTTC; CDR3aa: CASSLGGGHSGANVLTF; j_gene: TRBJ2-6; v_gene: TRBV7-2; d_gene: -; abundance: -
CDR3nt: TGTGCCAGCAGCTTGTATTCTAGCGGGGGAGAGACCCAGTACTTC; CDR3aa: CASSLYSSGGETQYF; j_gene: TRBJ2-5; v_gene: TRBV5-5; d_gene: TRBD2; abundance: -
CDR3nt: TGTGCCAGCAGAGCGGGACTAGCGGTCTACGAGCAGTACTTC; CDR3aa: CASRAGLAVYEQYF; j_gene: TRBJ2-7; v_gene: TRBV2; d_gene: TRBD2; abundance: -
CDR3nt: TGTGCCAGCAAAGGGGTATCGAACACCGGGGAGCTGTTTTTT; CDR3aa: CASKGVSNTGELFF; j_gene: TRBJ2-2; v_gene: TRBV2; d_gene: -; abundance: -
CDR3nt: TGTGCCAGCAGCGTTAGCGGGGCGTATACGCAGTATTTT; CDR3aa: CASSVSGAYTQYF; j_gene: TRBJ2-3; v_gene: TRBV9; d_gene: TRBD2; abundance: once
CDR3nt: TGTGCCAGTAGTGATGACAGACTGTACAATGAGCAGTTCTTC; CDR3aa: CASSDDRLYNEQFF; j_gene: TRBJ2-1; v_gene: TRBV19; d_gene: -; abundance: -
CDR3nt: TGTGCCACGACAGGGGCTGTTGCAGATACGCAGTATTTT; CDR3aa: CATTGAVADTQYF; j_gene: TRBJ2-3; v_gene: TRBV6-1; d_gene: TRBD1; abundance: -
CDR3nt: TGTGCCAGCAGCCAAGATCATCAGAAGGGCCATGGGGCCAACGTCCTGACTTTC; CDR3aa: CASSQDHQKGHGANVLTF; j_gene: TRBJ2-6; v_gene: TRBV4-2; d_gene: -; abundance: -
CDR3nt: TGTGCCAGCATAGGGGACAGGTTCTCCTACAATGAGCAGTTCTTC; CDR3aa: CASIGDRFSYNEQFF; j_gene: TRBJ2-1; v_gene: TRBV7-8; d_gene: TRBD1; abundance: -
CDR3nt: TGTGCCAGCTCACCAACCCGGGACAGGATTGGGGAGCTGTTTTTT; CDR3aa: CASSPTRDRIGELFF; j_gene: TRBJ2-2; v_gene: TRBV18; d_gene: TRBD1; abundance: -
CDR3nt: TGTGCCAGCAGCCAAGAGATTTCGACTAGCGGGGGGTACACAGATACGCAGTATTTT; CDR3aa: CASSQEISTSGGYTDTQYF; j_gene: TRBJ2-3; v_gene: TRBV4-2; d_gene: TRBD2; abundance: -
CDR3nt: TGTGCCATGCGACCGCGCCAAGGAGATACGCAGTATTTT; CDR3aa: CAMRPRQGDTQYF; j_gene: TRBJ2-3; v_gene: TRBV10-3; d_gene: -; abundance: -
CDR3nt: TGTGCCAGCAGCCGAGGGGGGGCAGCAAACCGTTATGGCTACACCTTC; CDR3aa: CASSRGGAANRYGYTF; j_gene: TRBJ1-2; v_gene: TRBV7-9; d_gene: -; abundance: -
CDR3nt: TGTGCCAGCAGTCCCCGGGAAGGCCGAAATGAAAAACTGTTTTTT; CDR3aa: CASSPREGRNEKLFF; j_gene: TRBJ1-4; v_gene: TRBV2; d_gene: -; abundance: -
CDR3nt: TGTGCCAGCGGTAGGGGGTTTGAGGCACCCCTCCACTTT; CDR3aa: CASGRGFEAPLHF; j_gene: TRBJ1-6; v_gene: TRBV6-1; d_gene: -; abundance: -
CDR3nt: TGCGCCAGGGTAGTGAGGGATGGGGACTATAATTCACCCCTCCACTTT; CDR3aa: CARVVRDGDYNSPLHF; j_gene: TRBJ1-6; v_gene: TRBV5-1; d_gene: -; abundance: -
CDR3nt: TGTGCCAGCAGTGTTCTGTATTCTGGGATTCGACTCCAAGAGACCCAGTACTTC; CDR3aa: CASSVLYSGIRLQETQYF; j_gene: TRBJ2-5; v_gene: TRBV2; d_gene: -; abundance: once
CDR3nt: TGTGCCAGCAGTGACTTAGCGGGGGGGCCAGATACGCAGTATTTT; CDR3aa: CASSDLAGGPDTQYF; j_gene: TRBJ2-3; v_gene: TRBV6-4; d_gene: TRBD2; abundance: -
CDR3nt: TGTGCCAGCAGCTTATCTATAACAGTTACTGAAGCTTTCTTT; CDR3aa: CASSLSITVTEAFF; j_gene: TRBJ1-1; v_gene: TRBV7-8; d_gene: -; abundance: -
CDR3nt: TGTGCCAGCAGCTGGACCCCAGGGGCCGACTACAATGAGCAGTTCTTC; CDR3aa: CASSWTPGADYNEQFF; j_gene: TRBJ2-1; v_gene: TRBV11-1; d_gene: -; abundance: few
CDR3nt: TGTGCCAGCAGCTCCTCGGGACAGGGGCCCTATGGCTACACCTTC; CDR3aa: CASSSSGQGPYGYTF; j_gene: TRBJ1-2; v_gene: TRBV7-2; d_gene: TRBD1; abundance: -
CDR3nt: TGTGCCAGCGTACCCAAGAAGGGGACAGGGGGCGGCTCACCCCTCCACTTT; CDR3aa: CASVPKKGTGGGSPLHF; j_gene: TRBJ1-6; v_gene: TRBV21-1; d_gene: -; abundance: few
CDR3nt: TGTGCCAGCAGCCCTAGGACAGGGAGGAACACTGAAGCTTTCTTT; CDR3aa: CASSPRTGRNTEAFF; j_gene: TRBJ1-1; v_gene: TRBV7-9; d_gene: TRBD1; abundance: -